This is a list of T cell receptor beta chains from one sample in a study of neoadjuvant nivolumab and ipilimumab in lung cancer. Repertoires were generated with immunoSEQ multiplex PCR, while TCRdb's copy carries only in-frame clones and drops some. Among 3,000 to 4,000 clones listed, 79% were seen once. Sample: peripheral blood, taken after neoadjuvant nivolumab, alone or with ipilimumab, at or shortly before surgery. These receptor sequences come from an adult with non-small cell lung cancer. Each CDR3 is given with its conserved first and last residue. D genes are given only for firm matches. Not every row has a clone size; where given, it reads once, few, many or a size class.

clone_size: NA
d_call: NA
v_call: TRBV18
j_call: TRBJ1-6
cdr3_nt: TGTGCCAGCTCACCGAGTGGAGACATTAGGAATTCACCCCTCCACTTT
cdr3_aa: CASSPSGDIRNSPLHF

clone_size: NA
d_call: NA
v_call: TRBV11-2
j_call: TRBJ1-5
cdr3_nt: TGTGCCAGCAGCTTAGACAGGGTAGCGCCCCAGCATTTT
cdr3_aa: CASSLDRVAPQHF

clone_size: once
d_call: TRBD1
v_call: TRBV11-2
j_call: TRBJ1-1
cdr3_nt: TGTGCCAGCAGCTTCACAGGGGTTCGGACTGAAGCTTTCTTT
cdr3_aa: CASSFTGVRTEAFF

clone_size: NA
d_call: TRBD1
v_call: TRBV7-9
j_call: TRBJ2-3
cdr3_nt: TGTGCCAGCAGCTCCCGGGACAGGGGGAGCACAGATACGCAGTATTTT
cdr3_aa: CASSSRDRGSTDTQYF

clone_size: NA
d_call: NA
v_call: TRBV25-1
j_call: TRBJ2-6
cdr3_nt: TGTGCCAGCAGTGGAGGGGGATCTGGGGCCAACGTCCTGACTTTC
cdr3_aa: CASSGGGSGANVLTF

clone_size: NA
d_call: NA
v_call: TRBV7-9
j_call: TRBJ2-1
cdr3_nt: TGTGCCAGCAGCCGTACATTCGGTGAGCAGTTCTTC
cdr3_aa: CASSRTFGEQFF

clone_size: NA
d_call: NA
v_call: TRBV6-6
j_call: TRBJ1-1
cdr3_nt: TGTGCCAGCATCCTTCCTGCTAGGGGCACTGAAGCTTTCTTT
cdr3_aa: CASILPARGTEAFF

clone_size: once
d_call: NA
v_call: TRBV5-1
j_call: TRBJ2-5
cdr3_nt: TGCGCCAGCAGCCGCAACGACTACTTCCAAGAGACCCAGTACTTC
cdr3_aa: CASSRNDYFQETQYF

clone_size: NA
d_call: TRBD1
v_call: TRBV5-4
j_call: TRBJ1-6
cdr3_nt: TGTGCCAGCAGCCCCCTCCGCGGGACAGGGGGCATTTCACCCCTCCACTTT
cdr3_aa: CASSPLRGTGGISPLHF

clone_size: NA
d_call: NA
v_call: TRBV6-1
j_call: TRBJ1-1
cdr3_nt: TGTGCCAGCAGTGAAAATGGGGTGCGGAACACTGAAGCTTTCTTT
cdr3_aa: CASSENGVRNTEAFF

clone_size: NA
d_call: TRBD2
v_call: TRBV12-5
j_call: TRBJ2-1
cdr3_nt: TGTGCTAGTGGGCACGGGGGGACCCCATACAATGAGCAGTTCTTC
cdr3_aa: CASGHGGTPYNEQFF

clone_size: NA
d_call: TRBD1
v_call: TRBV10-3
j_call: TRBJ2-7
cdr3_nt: TGTGCCATCACTACCAGGACAGGGGACGAGCAGTACTTC
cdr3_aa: CAITTRTGDEQYF

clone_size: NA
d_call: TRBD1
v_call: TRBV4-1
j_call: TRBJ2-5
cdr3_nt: TGCGCCAGCAGCCAAGAGGACAGGGAGACCCAGTACTTC
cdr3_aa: CASSQEDRETQYF

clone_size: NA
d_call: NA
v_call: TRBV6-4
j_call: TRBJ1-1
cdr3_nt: TGTGCCAGCAGTAAAAAACAGGTATGTACTGAAGCTTTCTTT
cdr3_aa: CASSKKQVCTEAFF

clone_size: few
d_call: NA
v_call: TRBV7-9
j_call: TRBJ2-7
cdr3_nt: TGTGCCAGCAGCCCGGTCATCGGTCACGAGCAGTACTTC
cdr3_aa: CASSPVIGHEQYF

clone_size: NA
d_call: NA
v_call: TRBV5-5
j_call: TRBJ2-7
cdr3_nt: TGTGCCAGCAGCTTCACAGGGAGGCCTGAGCAGTACTTC
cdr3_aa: CASSFTGRPEQYF

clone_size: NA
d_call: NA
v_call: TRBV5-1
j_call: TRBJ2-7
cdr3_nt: TGCGCCAGCAGCTTAAGGGGCAGTAACTACGAGCAGTACTTC
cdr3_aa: CASSLRGSNYEQYF

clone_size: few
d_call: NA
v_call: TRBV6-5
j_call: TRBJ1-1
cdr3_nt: TGTGCCAGCAGTGTGACAGCTGGTATGAACACTGAAGCTTTCTTT
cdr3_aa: CASSVTAGMNTEAFF

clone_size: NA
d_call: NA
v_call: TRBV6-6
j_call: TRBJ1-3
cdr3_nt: TGTGCCAGCAGTTACTCCCGGGGACTCTCTGGAAACACCATATATTTT
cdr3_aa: CASSYSRGLSGNTIYF

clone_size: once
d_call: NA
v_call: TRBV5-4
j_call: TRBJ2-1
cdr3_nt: TGTGCCAGCAGCTTGGTGGGCACGATTGGCTATGAGCAGTTCTTC
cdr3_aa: CASSLVGTIGYEQFF

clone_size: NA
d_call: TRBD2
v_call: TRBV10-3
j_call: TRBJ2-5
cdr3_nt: TGTGCCACCGGGACTAGCGAAGAGACCCAGTACTTC
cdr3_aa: CATGTSEETQYF

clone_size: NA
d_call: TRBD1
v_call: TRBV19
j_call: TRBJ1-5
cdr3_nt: TGTGCCAGTAGTCGGACAGGGGGAGGCAATCAGCCCCAGCATTTT
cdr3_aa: CASSRTGGGNQPQHF

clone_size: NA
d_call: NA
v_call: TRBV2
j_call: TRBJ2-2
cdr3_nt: TGTGCCAGCACTGCGACCGCCACCGGGGAGCTGTTTTTT
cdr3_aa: CASTATATGELFF

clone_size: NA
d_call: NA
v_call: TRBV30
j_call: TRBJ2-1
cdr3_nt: TGTGCCTGGAGTGTAGCAAGAGGGAGCTCCTACAATGAGCAGTTCTTC
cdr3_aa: CAWSVARGSSYNEQFF

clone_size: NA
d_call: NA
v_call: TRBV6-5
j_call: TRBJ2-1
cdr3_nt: TGTGCCAGCAGCTCCCGGACTACTTTTAATGAGCAGTTCTTC
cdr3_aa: CASSSRTTFNEQFF

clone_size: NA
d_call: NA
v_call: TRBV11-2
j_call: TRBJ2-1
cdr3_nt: TGTGCCAGCAGCCCGGACCTAGCGTTGCATGCCTATGAGCAGTTCTTC
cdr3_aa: CASSPDLALHAYEQFF

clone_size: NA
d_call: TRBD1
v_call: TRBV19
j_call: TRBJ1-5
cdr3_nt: TGTGCCAGTGGAGGGGGCGAGGGTCAGCCCCAGCATTTT
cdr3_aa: CASGGGEGQPQHF

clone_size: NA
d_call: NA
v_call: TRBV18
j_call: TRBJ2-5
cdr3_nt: TGTGCCAGCTCACCACCAGATCACATTCGACGCCAAGAGACCCAGTACTTC
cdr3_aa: CASSPPDHIRRQETQYF

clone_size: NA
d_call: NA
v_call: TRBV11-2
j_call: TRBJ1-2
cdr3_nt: TGTGCCAGCAGCTTGTTCGCCGGCGGCTACACCTTC
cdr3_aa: CASSLFAGGYTF

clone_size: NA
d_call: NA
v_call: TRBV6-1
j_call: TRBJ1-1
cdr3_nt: TGTGCCAGCTCACAGGGAACTGAAGCTTTCTTT
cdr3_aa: CASSQGTEAFF

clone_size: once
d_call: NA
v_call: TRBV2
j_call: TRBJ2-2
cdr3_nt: TGTGCCAGCGGTTGGGGACCGGCATCGAACACCGGGGAGCTGTTTTTT
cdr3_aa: CASGWGPASNTGELFF

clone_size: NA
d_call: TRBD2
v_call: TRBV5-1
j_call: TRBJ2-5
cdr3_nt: TGCGCCAGCAGCTTGGGGGTTGGGAGGGCCCTCGATGAGACCCAGTACTTC
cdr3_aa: CASSLGVGRALDETQYF

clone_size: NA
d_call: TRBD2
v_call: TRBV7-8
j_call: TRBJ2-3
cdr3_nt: TGTGCCAGCAGCGCGACTAGCGGTACCACAGATACGCAGTATTTT
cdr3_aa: CASSATSGTTDTQYF

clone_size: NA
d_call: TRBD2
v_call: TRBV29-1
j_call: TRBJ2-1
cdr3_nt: TGCAGCGTTGAGGATGGGGGGGGTAGCTCCTACAATGAGCAGTTCTTC
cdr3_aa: CSVEDGGGSSYNEQFF

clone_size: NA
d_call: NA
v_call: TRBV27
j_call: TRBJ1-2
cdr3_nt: TGTGCCAGCAGGTCTCTCAGGGACTATGGCTACACCTTC
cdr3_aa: CASRSLRDYGYTF

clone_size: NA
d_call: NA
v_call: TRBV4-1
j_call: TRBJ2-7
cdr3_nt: TGCGCCAGCAGCCAAGAACAGGGAGCACGCTACGAGCAGTACTTC
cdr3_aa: CASSQEQGARYEQYF

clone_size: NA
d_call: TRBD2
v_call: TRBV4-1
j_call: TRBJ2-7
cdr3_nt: TGCGCCAGCAGCCCAGTGCTACTAGCGCCGAGCTCCTACGAGCAGTACTTC
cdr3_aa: CASSPVLLAPSSYEQYF

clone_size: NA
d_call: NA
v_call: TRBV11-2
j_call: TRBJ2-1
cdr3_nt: TGTGCCAGCTCCCAGAGGGCGGCGGGATACAATGAGCAGTTCTTC
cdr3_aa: CASSQRAAGYNEQFF

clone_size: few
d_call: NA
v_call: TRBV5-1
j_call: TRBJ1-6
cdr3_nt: TGCGCCAGCAGCTTGGAACGCAGTAGCTCCTATAATTCACCCCTCCACTTT
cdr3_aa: CASSLERSSSYNSPLHF

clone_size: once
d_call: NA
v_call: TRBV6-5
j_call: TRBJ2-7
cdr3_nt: TGTGCCAGCAGTTACCGGACGACCCGGATAGGCGAGCAGTACTTC
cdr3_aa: CASSYRTTRIGEQYF

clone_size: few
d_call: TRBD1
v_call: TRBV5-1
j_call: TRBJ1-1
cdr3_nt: TGCGCCAGCAGCTTCGGACAGGGCACTGAAGCTTTCTTT
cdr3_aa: CASSFGQGTEAFF

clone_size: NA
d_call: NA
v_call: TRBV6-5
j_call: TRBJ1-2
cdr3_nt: TGTGCCAGCAGTTACGGAGAATACTATGGCTACACCTTC
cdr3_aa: CASSYGEYYGYTF